This T cell receptor beta chain originates from a study of blood T cell repertoires in COVID-19. Study context: The study drew acute and convalescent COVID-19 samples from the United States, Italy and Spain. In each case, the material was cDNA or gDNA derived from T cells, B-cell-depleted T cells, or PBMCs.

Under the authors' procedure: Amplification from reference gene primers served as the basis for estimated nucleated cell counts. Here immunoSEQ multiplex PCR was the method, and the copy in TCRdb shows in-frame clones only, minus some. V, J and clone size derive from that table, while D and trimming were established from the DNA sequence. Of some 300,000 clones in the sample, around 87% were seen once. CDR1 MNHEY and CDR2 SVGAGI come from the germline V gene. Unmatched junction bases numbered 5, after V lost 5 bases and J lost 6 bases. There are 14 residues in the CDR3. The specimen was peripheral blood. This clonotype was sampled from a man aged 18-30 years with active or convalescent COVID-19. V and J are TRBV6-5 and TRBJ2-1, with 9 bases matching TRBD2. CDR3 in DNA: TGTGCCAGCAGTACAGCGGGAGGTTCCAATGAGCAGTTCTTC. This codes for CASSTAGGSNEQFF.